The rows below give T cell receptor beta chains drawn from one sample of a study of brain metastases from non-small cell lung cancer. Here immunoSEQ multiplex PCR was the method, and the copy in TCRdb shows in-frame clones only, minus some. This repertoire shows fewer than 2,500 clones, approximately 84% found once; its top ten account for around 14%. The sample was primary lung tumor tissue. Receptors originate from a donor at least 40 years old with non-small cell lung cancer. Each CDR3 is given with its conserved first and last residue. The D gene is left open where the match is weak. Expanded clones are given a class, and other clones once, few, many or no size at all.

NA	TRBV5-1	TRBJ1-1	NA	CASRQQGNTEAFF	TGCGCCAGCAGACAACAGGGGAACACTGAAGCTTTCTTT
NA	TRBV12-5	TRBJ1-5	NA	CASGLTQRGPQPQHF	TGTGCTAGTGGTTTGACCCAAAGGGGCCCGCAGCCCCAGCATTTT
NA	TRBV28	TRBJ1-4	once	CASNFAADDEKLFF	TGTGCCAGCAATTTTGCGGCAGACGATGAAAAACTGTTTTTT
NA	TRBV28	TRBJ1-1	NA	CASSQQRVDAFF	TGTGCCAGCAGCCAACAAAGGGTAGATGCTTTCTTT
TRBD2	TRBV6-6	TRBJ2-1	NA	CASSRPTETSGRYEQFF	TGTGCCAGCAGTCGACCAACCGAGACTAGCGGGAGGTATGAGCAGTTCTTC
TRBD1	TRBV29-1	TRBJ2-2	NA	CSVGSGGTTGELFF	TGCAGCGTTGGGTCAGGGGGAACCACCGGGGAGCTATTTTTT
TRBD2	TRBV5-5	TRBJ2-2	NA	CASSLSAPEAGATGELFF	TGTGCCAGCAGCTTGTCCGCGCCCGAAGCGGGGGCCACCGGGGAGCTGTTTTTT
TRBD2	TRBV30	TRBJ2-1	NA	CAWRGSSGSGEQFF	TGTGCCTGGAGGGGGTCAAGCGGGAGCGGTGAGCAGTTCTTC
TRBD1	TRBV6-6	TRBJ1-2	few	CASSRISGTGGYGYTF	TGTGCCAGCAGTCGAATATCCGGGACAGGGGGCTACGGCTACACCTTC
TRBD2	TRBV14	TRBJ2-1	NA	CASSHLAGGTYNEQFF	TGTGCCAGCAGCCACCTAGCGGGAGGAACCTACAATGAGCAGTTCTTC
NA	TRBV5-1	TRBJ1-6	NA	CASSLDPGRDNSPLHF	TGCGCCAGCAGCTTGGATCCGGGCCGGGATAATTCACCCCTCCACTTT
TRBD2	TRBV7-9	TRBJ2-2	few	CASSELAGGGGELFF	TGTGCCAGCAGCGAACTAGCGGGAGGAGGCGGGGAGCTGTTTTTT
TRBD2	TRBV7-9	TRBJ2-1	once	CASSTSGTSGSSYNEQFF	TGTGCCAGCAGCACCTCCGGGACTAGCGGGAGCTCCTACAATGAGCAGTTCTTC
NA	TRBV13	TRBJ2-5	NA	CASSSKGGSKETQYF	TGTGCCAGCAGCTCCAAGGGGGGCTCAAAGGAGACCCAGTACTTC
TRBD1	TRBV27	TRBJ1-6	NA	CASVLIRDRLNSPLHF	TGTGCCAGCGTCCTTATACGGGACAGGCTAAATTCACCCCTCCACTTT
NA	TRBV5-6	TRBJ2-4	once	CASSSGVAKNIQYF	TGTGCCAGCAGCTCAGGGGTAGCCAAAAACATTCAGTACTTC
NA	TRBV29-1	TRBJ2-5	NA	CSVVSGETQYF	TGCAGCGTTGTTAGCGGAGAGACCCAGTACTTC
NA	TRBV7-2	TRBJ1-2	NA	CASSLDNRGSYGYTF	TGTGCCAGCAGCTTAGATAACCGGGGAAGCTATGGCTACACCTTC
NA	TRBV4-1	TRBJ2-7	NA	CASSPLPGTNSYEQYF	TGCGCCAGCAGCCCTCTCCCGGGGACAAACTCCTACGAGCAGTACTTC
TRBD1	TRBV7-3	TRBJ2-2	NA	CASSAGGGGELFF	TGTGCCAGCAGCGCAGGGGGTGGCGGGGAGCTGTTTTTT
NA	TRBV3-1/TRBV3-2	TRBJ1-1	few	CASSKPIGTEAFF	TGTGCCAGCAGTAAACCGATTGGGACTGAAGCTTTCTTT
TRBD1	TRBV7-9	TRBJ1-3	large	CASSLTGGEGTIYF	TGTGCCAGCAGCTTAACAGGGGGCGAAGGCACCATATATTTT
NA	TRBV5-8	TRBJ1-5	NA	CASSGGQNSNQPQHF	TGTGCCAGCAGCGGCGGGCAGAATAGCAATCAGCCCCAGCATTTT
TRBD1	TRBV7-9	TRBJ1-2	few	CASSLGQGDRLGGYTF	TGTGCCAGCAGCTTAGGACAGGGGGACCGTCTAGGTGGCTACACCTTC
NA	TRBV11-3	TRBJ2-2	NA	CASSRSNTGELFF	TGTGCCAGCAGCAGGAGTAACACCGGGGAGCTGTTTTTT
TRBD1	TRBV6-5	TRBJ1-2	NA	CASRGQEFYGYTF	TGTGCCAGCAGGGGACAGGAATTCTATGGCTACACCTTC
TRBD1	TRBV19	TRBJ2-7	NA	CASNWGQGASEQYF	TGTGCCAGTAATTGGGGACAGGGGGCCTCCGAGCAGTACTTC
NA	TRBV3-1/TRBV3-2	TRBJ2-5	NA	CASSRGTEKETQYF	TGTGCCAGCAGCCGCGGGACAGAAAAAGAGACCCAGTACTTC
NA	TRBV19	TRBJ1-3	NA	CASSLKQDPSGNTIYF	TGTGCCAGTAGTCTGAAACAGGACCCCTCTGGAAACACCATATATTTT
TRBD1	TRBV6-4	TRBJ2-1	NA	CASSPRQGAAYNEQFF	TGTGCCAGCAGTCCCAGACAGGGAGCGGCCTACAATGAGCAGTTCTTC
TRBD1	TRBV11-3	TRBJ2-3	NA	CASSPGTGYYDTQYF	TGTGCCAGTAGCCCCGGGACAGGGTATTACGATACGCAGTATTTT
NA	TRBV7-2	TRBJ2-3	NA	CASSLISGADTQYF	TGTGCCAGCAGCTTAATATCAGGGGCAGATACGCAGTATTTT